This TCR beta chain originates from a study of T cell responses to AZD1222 COVID-19 vaccine. Study-level results: Researchers report vaccine-associated CD4 TCRs spanning spike, with dominance at 160-218 and 743-854. Repertoire sampling happened only post peak T cell response. Most donors were white British and more were female, and clonal diversity was possibly underestimated.

Second doses that came at about 4 or about 12 weeks were put together. TCRdb's table, derived via immunoSEQ multiplex PCR, lists solely in-frame clones and lacks some. The repertoire holds about 130,000 clones, with around 93% as singletons. This clone was recorded only once. Its target is unknown. This specimen was peripheral blood, taken 28 days after the second AZD1222 dose. The source is an adult who received the AZD1222 COVID-19 vaccine.

DNA of the CDR3: TGCGCCAGCAGCTTGGATGTGGGGGGCACTGAAGCTTTCTTT. This gives the protein CASSLDVGGTEAFF. V gene TRBV5-1 combines with J gene TRBJ1-1; tentative D call: TRBD1 (5 bases). CDR3 size: 14 residues. The germline V gene has CDR1 SGHRS and CDR2 YFSETQ. V was trimmed by 0 bases and J by 4 bases, leaving 10 bases between them.